This T cell receptor beta chain was identified during a study of CD8+CD57+ T cells in acquired aplastic anemia (dated 2018 in TCRdb). Notes on the research overall: DNA extracted from sorted CD4+ and CD8+ cells had a mean of roughly 3.4 ug, with a range of about 0.18 to 27.4 ug. A CD8+CD57+ expansion meant a frequency higher than the mean frequency seen in healthy subjects. Findings and caveats that apply to the study as a whole: Patients and healthy controls showed no significant difference in CD8+ Simpson's diversity (P=0.060). Although roughly 29 CD8+ CDR3 sequences were shared by patients and controls, these sequences appeared highly expressed in patients and within the immunodominant clones of patients.

The patients picked for sequencing were ones in whom flow cytometry had shown an expansion of CD8+CD57+ cells. Severe acquired aplastic anemia was diagnosed in all patients according to International Study of Aplastic Anemia and Agranulocytosis and Camitta criteria. Patients had received no therapy at the time of blood sampling. The study deep-sequenced TCR repertoires of sorted CD4+ and CD8+ blood T cells from severe aplastic anemia patients and healthy subjects. Patients were enrolled in the USA under clinicaltrials.gov protocols 00001620, 01623167, 00001397, 00071045, 00081523 and 00961064. Ficoll-Paque density gradient centrifugation was used to isolate peripheral blood mononuclear cells. CD4+ and CD8+ T cells were sorted by FACS or magnetic beads before DNA extraction. Taken from cysteine to phenylalanine, the CDR3 has 14 residues. The retained sequence is limited to the CDR3, 42 bases, with the frame set at the first base. At the junction V is shortened by 3 bases and J by 10 bases, with 13 bases in between.

This clonotype was seen repeatedly, ten times or more. Its antigen remains unidentified. No base quality values were provided; no much bigger clone lies one nucleotide off. Genomic DNA was used as template for profiling of TCR beta VDJ combinations and CDR3 sequences. An Illumina HiSeq 2000 was the platform used for TCR repertoire sequencing. The published analysis was carried out like this. TRBV/TRBJ rearrangement plots, CDR3 size and DJ length profiles, and Simpson's diversity index were used to evaluate the repertoires. Whichever DNA sequence was most abundant in the deep sequencing data was defined as the immunodominant clone. CDR3 amino acid sequences were checked for sharing across subjects and were also compared against the VDJdb database and published repertoires. TCRdb redid the processing of the public reads, applying fastp at Q25 and MiXCR, and retained in-frame beta chains. Under each unique CDR3 protein, matching rows form one entry showing the most common genes and DNA. The V and J calls were determined by TCRdb, not by the authors. The sample table contains about 170,000 distinct CDR3 sequences; only one count was recorded for roughly 43% of them. Of the sample, around 1.1% is held by the ten largest clones.

Specimen: sorted CD4+, CD8+, or CD8+CD57+ T cells (not recorded which) from PBMCs. The rearranged segments are TRBV12-3 or TRBV12-4 and TRBJ1-6; the D region possibly corresponds to TRBD1 (6 bases align). The TCR comes from a human donor with aplastic anemia. The DNA sequence is TGTGCCAGCAGTTTCCACAGGGCTGGATCACCCCTCCACTTT. This translates into CASSFHRAGSPLHF.